Only one count was recorded for the clone carrying this T cell receptor (beta chain). Its antigen remains unknown. The data belong to a study of T cell responses to AZD1222 COVID-19 vaccine. Study-level results: Baseline serology detected seropositivity in only a handful of AZD1222 recipients. Following two doses of AZD1222, Spike-specific TCR breadth and depth rose. Most donors were white British and more were female, and clonal diversity was possibly underestimated.

TCRdb keeps only in-frame clones here, not all; method: immunoSEQ multiplex PCR. In the table there are 120,000 to 150,000 clones, more than 85% of which are singletons. CDR1 and CDR2 (germline): MNHEY, SVGAGI. Trimming stripped 6 bases from V and 5 bases from J, with 13 bases between. There are 13 residues in the CDR3. The receptor was isolated from an adult in good health. Specimen: peripheral blood, collected on day 0 of AZD1222 vaccination. The chain is built from TRBV6-5 and TRBJ2-5; tentative D call: TRBD2 (6 bases). The CDR3 sequence is CASRPRGTETQYF. The CDR3 coding sequence is TGTGCCAGCAGACCCCGGGGGACGGAGACCCAGTACTTC.